Presented here are 26 T cell receptor beta chains from one specimen sequenced in a study of T cell repertoires in cytomegalovirus infection. TCRdb passed the reads through MiXCR, listing each CDR3 protein once. The table includes a few hundred thousand distinct CDR3 sequences, roughly a sixth detected once. The sequenced material came from PBMCs. The receptor set was obtained from a human donor in good health (CMV status not recorded). Some clones in this sample may be carry-over from other donors' samples.

The rearrangement uses TRBV6-5 and TRBJ2-3; D not certain. CDR1 is MNHEY and CDR2 is SVGAGI in the germline V gene. The CDR3 totals 16 residues. Trimming pared 0 bases from V and 0 bases from J, leaving 10 bases between. The CDR3 bases are TGTGCCAGCAGTTACTCAAGAGAAGCTAGCACAGATACGCAGTATTTT. Amino acid sequence: CASSYSREASTDTQYF.

This clonotype was observed at least ten times. The rearrangement joins TRBV7-2 to TRBJ2-7, with 9 bases lining up with TRBD2. V dropped 5 bases and J dropped 6; count of bases not matched to a gene: 2. The CDR3 runs 12 residues. CDR1 and CDR2 (germline): SGHTA, FQGNSA. The CDR3 region is CASSAAGGEQYF. The CDR3 DNA reads TGTGCCAGCAGCGCAGCGGGGGGCGAGCAGTACTTC.

This clonotype showed up just a few times. The DNA of the CDR3 is TGTGCCAGCAGCCCCCACGGGGGTAGCAATCAGCCCCAGCATTTT. Protein product: CASSPHGGSNQPQHF. The J gene is TRBJ1-5, the V gene TRBV11-1; possibly TRBD1 for D (5 bases). The CDR3 consists of 15 residues. The germline gives CDR1 SGHAT, CDR2 FQDESV (reference sequence). Trimming removed 5 bases at V and 0 bases at J, with 11 bases between.

CDR3 in amino acids: CSARGTSGGGSYNEQFF. CDR3 in DNA: TGCAGTGCTAGAGGGACTAGCGGGGGGGGGTCCTACAATGAGCAGTTCTTC. V gene TRBV20-1 combines with J gene TRBJ2-1; 15 bases fit TRBD2. The CDR3 runs to 17 residues. The V gene's germline CDR1 is DFQATT and CDR2 SNEGSKA (reference sequence). Germline trimming cut 1 base from V and 1 base from J; bases unmatched to any gene: 2.

At least ten counts were recorded for this clonotype. The chain links TRBV6-1 to TRBJ2-7; no firm D call. The CDR3 consists of 12 residues. Trimming took off 5 bases at V and 2 bases at J, with 7 bases between the two ends. The germline gives CDR1 MNHNS, CDR2 SASEGT. In DNA form, the CDR3 reads TGTGCCAGCAGTCAGGTTCCCTACGAGCAGTACTTC. This sequence encodes CASSQVPYEQYF.

The chain is built from TRBV7-6 and TRBJ1-2; weak D call: TRBD1 (5 bases). The germline V gene encodes CDR1 SGHVS and CDR2 FNYEAQ. This CDR3 is 14 amino acids long. V gave up 3 bases and J gave up 4 bases, with 12 bases separating them. CDR3 region: CASSLGDRIYGYTF. CDR3 in DNA: TGTGCCAGCAGCTTGGGTGACAGAATCTATGGCTACACCTTC.

This clonotype was seen many times. The genes are TRBV7-2 and TRBJ2-1, with 7 bases matching TRBD1. Trimming cost V 3 bases and J 3 bases; bases outside gene matches: 5. The CDR3 covers 15 residues. Germline-derived CDR1 and CDR2 are SGHTA and FQGNSA. CDR3 region: CASSFRDRLYNEQFF. The CDR3 DNA follows: TGTGCCAGCAGCTTCCGGGACAGACTCTACAATGAGCAGTTCTTC.

This clonotype was recorded at least ten times. The chain employs TRBV7-2 and TRBJ1-5; 11 bases align to TRBD1. Germline V gives CDR1 SGHTA, CDR2 FQGNSA. V dropped 5 bases and J dropped 0; count of bases not matched to a gene: 3. This CDR3 has 16 residues. Here the CDR3 reads CASSPGTGGSNQPQHF. CDR3 DNA: TGTGCCAGCAGCCCCGGGACAGGGGGTAGCAATCAGCCCCAGCATTTT.

This clonotype was counted at least ten times. J is TRBJ1-6 and V is TRBV7-8; 7 nucleotides agree with TRBD1. Germline V gives CDR1 SGHVS, CDR2 FQNEAQ. Trimming cost V 5 bases and J 8 bases; bases outside gene matches: 9. This CDR3 region has 15 residues. As DNA, the CDR3 is TGTGCCAGCAGCGCTGGGACAGTCCTAGATTCACCCCTCCACTTT. Translation: CASSAGTVLDSPLHF.

This chain joins TRBV6-2 or TRBV6-3 and TRBJ2-6; 9 positions match TRBD2. The trim removed 7 bases at V and 2 bases at J, leaving 3 bases unmatched. Germline loops: CDR1 MNHEY, CDR2 SVGEGT. This CDR3 contains 15 residues. The CDR3 loop is CASISGGPGANVLTF. The CDR3 DNA reads as TGTGCCAGCATCAGCGGGGGGCCTGGGGCCAACGTCCTGACTTTC.

A few counts support this clonotype. The chain carries TRBV5-1 and TRBJ2-1; unclear D gene. Trimming pared 2 bases from V and 16 bases from J, leaving 10 bases between. CDR1 is SGHRS, CDR2 YFSETQ, per germline. The CDR3 covers 10 residues. DNA of the CDR3: TGCGCCAGCAGCTTTCGGACCCCCTTCTTC. Protein: CASSFRTPFF.

The chain combines TRBV4-1 with TRBJ1-5; D is undetermined. From germline, CDR1 is MGHRA and CDR2 YSYEKL. V shed 5 bases and J shed 6 bases, with 17 bases lying between them. The CDR3 is 15 residues long. In DNA form, the CDR3 reads TGCGCCAGCAGCTCACATTGGTTAGAGGGTCAGCCCCAGCATTTT. Its translation: CASSSHWLEGQPQHF.

The rearrangement links TRBV20-1 to TRBJ2-1; D remains ambiguous. Per the germline V gene, CDR1 is DFQATT and CDR2 is SNEGSKA (reference sequence). The CDR3 runs 13 residues. Deletions cut 1 base from V and 2 bases from J, with 6 bases between. Here the CDR3 DNA reads TGCAGTGCTAGAGGCGGAACCTACAATGAGCAGTTCTTC. Its protein product is CSARGGTYNEQFF.

In its sample, this clonotype was seen many times. The J gene is TRBJ2-3, the V gene TRBV7-2, with 7 bases that match TRBD2. The CDR3 contains 12 residues. V shed 1 base, J shed 9 bases, and the junction held 1 base outside the gene matches. Germline CDR1 reads SGHTA; CDR2 reads FQGNSA. The CDR3 region has the DNA TGTGCCAGCAGCTTAGGACTAGCAACGCAGTATTTT. Amino acid sequence: CASSLGLATQYF.

This clonotype was seen at least ten times. The genes are TRBV6-5 and TRBJ2-7; D gene uncertain. Germline V gene sequence: CDR1 MNHEY, CDR2 SVGAGI. The CDR3 length is 15 residues. With 1 base removed from V and 0 bases from J, the gap between germline ends came to 10 bases. Here the CDR3 DNA reads TGTGCCAGCAGTTACTATGTAGGGATCTCCTACGAGCAGTACTTC. The encoded protein is CASSYYVGISYEQYF.

The table lists this clonotype with a few counts. J is TRBJ1-6 and V is TRBV27; D possibly corresponds to TRBD1 (5 bases). V dropped 3 bases and J dropped 1 base, with 7 bases sitting between them. The CDR3 spans 15 residues. Germline values: CDR1 MNHEY, CDR2 SMNVEV (reference sequence). The CDR3 protein is CASSFQGSYNSPLHF. CDR3 DNA: TGTGCCAGCAGTTTTCAGGGTTCCTATAATTCACCCCTCCACTTT.

The chain has TRBV27 and TRBJ2-7; D possibly corresponds to TRBD2 (6 bases). Germline V gene data show CDR1 as MNHEY and CDR2 as SMNVEV (reference sequence). The CDR3 contains 13 residues. The ends were cut back, 3 bases at V and 4 bases at J, with 10 bases in the middle. Here the CDR3 DNA reads TGTGCCAGCAGTTTCCGGGGGTATTACGAGCAGTACTTC. Translating it yields CASSFRGYYEQYF.

Within the sample, this clonotype is medium-sized. The gene calls are TRBV10-3 and TRBJ1-5; 10 bases match TRBD1. Germline V lookup: CDR1 ENHRY, CDR2 SYGVKD. V gave up 8 bases and J gave up 0 bases; unmatched junction bases: 1. The CDR3 has 14 residues. The DNA of the CDR3 is TGTGCCATCGGGACAGGGGATAGCAATCAGCCCCAGCATTTT. Protein product: CAIGTGDSNQPQHF.

The chain is built from TRBV20-1 and TRBJ2-4; no reliable D call. Germline V gene lookup returns CDR1 DFQATT and CDR2 SNEGSKA (reference sequence). The CDR3 has 11 amino acids. V lost 5 bases and J lost 5, with 7 bases in between. This chain's CDR3 is CSASMQNIQYF. The CDR3 DNA reads TGCAGTGCTTCGATGCAAAACATTCAGTACTTC.

This clonotype was seen a handful of times. The chain uses TRBV18 and TRBJ2-3; 8 nucleotides agree with TRBD2. CDR1 KGHSH and CDR2 LQKENI come from the germline V gene. V shed 2 bases, J shed 2 bases, and the junction held 9 bases outside the gene matches. The CDR3 runs 17 residues. The CDR3 nucleotides are TGTGCCAGCTCACCAAGGACTAGCAGCCTAATCACAGATACGCAGTATTTT. Translating gives CASSPRTSSLITDTQYF.

The chain has TRBV20-1 and TRBJ1-1, with TRBD1 matching 8 bases. The CDR3 sequence is 13 residues long. V shed 5 bases, J shed 5 bases, and the junction held 7 bases outside the gene matches. CDR1 DFQATT and CDR2 SNEGSKA come from the germline V gene (reference sequence). This CDR3 reads CSALTGAGTEAFF. The CDR3 DNA reads as TGCAGTGCTCTGACAGGGGCGGGGACTGAAGCTTTCTTT.

This clonotype was seen a few times. V gene TRBV6-2 or TRBV6-3 combines with J gene TRBJ2-7; a weak D match, TRBD2 (6 bases). V lost 1 base to trimming and J lost 3 bases, with 13 bases between them. This CDR3 comprises 15 residues. Germline CDR1 reads MNHEY; CDR2 reads SVGEGT. The CDR3 loop is CASSYFGGTVYEQYF. The CDR3 coding sequence is TGTGCCAGCAGTTACTTTGGGGGGACGGTCTACGAGCAGTACTTC.

On this clonotype itself: A read error may be the cause here, since a much bigger clone is one base away. The chain joins TRBV4-2 to TRBJ1-1; D is possibly TRBD1 (5 bases). The CDR3 sequence is 17 residues long. Germline V CDR1 and CDR2: LGHNA, YNFKEQ. In DNA form, the CDR3 reads TGTGCCAGCAGCCTCCACCTGGGGACGGATATGAACACTGGAGCTTTCTTT. Encoded protein: CASSLHLGTDMNTGAFF.

The chain recombines TRBV9 with TRBJ2-7; the match to TRBD2 covers 8 bases. Germline V gene data show CDR1 as SGDLS and CDR2 as YYNGEE. This CDR3 region has 15 residues. The ends lost 0 bases at V and 1 base at J; junction bases unmatched: 3. The CDR3 coding sequence is TGTGCCAGCAGCGTAGGGGTAGCGGGGTCCTACGAGCAGTACTTC. Encoded protein: CASSVGVAGSYEQYF.

The table lists this clonotype with many counts. The CDR3 is CASSQVRTRAELFF. CDR3 bases: TGCGCCAGCAGCCAAGTCCGGACTAGAGCGGAGCTGTTTTTT. This chain joins TRBV4-3 and TRBJ2-2, with TRBD2 matching 7 bases. Germline V gives CDR1 LGHNA, CDR2 YSLEER. The CDR3 length is 14 residues. J lost 10 bases, V lost 1 base, and 6 bases had no gene match.

This clonotype was seen more than once but under ten times. This chain joins TRBV12-3 or TRBV12-4 and TRBJ2-5; possibly TRBD2 for D (5 bases). Trimming left V 7 bases short and J 3 bases short, with 9 bases between. The CDR3 contains 12 residues. The CDR3 region is CASNRGEETQYF. CDR3 in DNA: TGTGCCAGCAATCGGGGAGAAGAGACCCAGTACTTC.